The source of this TCR beta chain is a study of T cells expressing NK-cell markers. The study's findings and limits: These clonotypes, the leaders elsewhere, also led the CD3+CD56-NKG2C+ fraction in four donors.

Germline V gene sequence: CDR1 SGHRS, CDR2 YFSETQ. The CDR3 extends over 17 amino acids. TCR beta cDNA was made by 5'RACE template switching with UMIs. TCRdb reprocessed the 5' RACE reads and keeps a single row for each CDR3 protein, giving no DNA. This listing includes hundreds of thousands of distinct CDR3 sequences. Points on this clonotype: Antigen specificity is unknown.

The sample comprised blood T cells: a sorted CD56 or NKG2C T cell subset, CD4+ or CD8+ T cells, or bulk PBMC T cells (not recorded which). This chain links TRBV5-1 with TRBJ1-3; TCRdb's D call, TRBD1, is unchecked because there is no DNA. This TCR derives from a man between 18 and 69 years old in good health. CDR3 amino acids: CASSRGLSGTAGNTIYF.